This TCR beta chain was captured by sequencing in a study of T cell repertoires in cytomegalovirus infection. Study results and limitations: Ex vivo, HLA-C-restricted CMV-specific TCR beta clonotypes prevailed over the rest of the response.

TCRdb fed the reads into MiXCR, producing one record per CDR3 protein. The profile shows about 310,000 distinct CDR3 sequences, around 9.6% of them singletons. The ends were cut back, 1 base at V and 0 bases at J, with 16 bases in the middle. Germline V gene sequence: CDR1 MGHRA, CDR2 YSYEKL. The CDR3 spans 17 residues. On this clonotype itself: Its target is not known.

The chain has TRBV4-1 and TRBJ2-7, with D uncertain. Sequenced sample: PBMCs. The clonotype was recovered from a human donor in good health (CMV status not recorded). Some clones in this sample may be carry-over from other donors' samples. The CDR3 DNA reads TGCGCCAGCAGCCAAGTTGAATCCCTTCGGTTCTCCTACGAGCAGTACTTC. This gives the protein CASSQVESLRFSYEQYF.